The clone carrying this T cell receptor beta chain turned up a few times. Its antigen is unidentified. As for time point: pre-sensitization, week 0. Treatment in this sample: therapeutic diphenylcyclopropenone sensitization with weekly scalp DPC. This CDR3 comprises 12 residues. The V end was cut by 3 bases, the J end by 6 bases, with 8 bases between. Per the germline V gene, CDR1 is MDHEN and CDR2 is SYDVKM. This record belongs to a study of human T cells and chemical hapten exposure. On the study more broadly: Each week of the roughly 23-week study, patients had diphenylcyclopropenone applied to the scalp. Study-wide results and limits: Compared with pre-sensitization or healthy control sets, expanded TCRs clustered more. TCRs at a frequency above 1 in 1000 stayed unchanged with DPC sensitization.

The library put unique molecular identifiers onto individual cDNA molecules. TCRdb called the RACE reads again in MiXCR, with one record for every CDR3 protein. The sample has 250,000 or so distinct CDR3 sequences, 7.5% to 10% seen once. This sequence originates from a middle-aged woman with alopecia areata. Some clones in this sample may be carry-over from other donors' samples. The chain combines TRBV28 with TRBJ1-1; D is ambiguous. The starting material was whole blood, obtained in connection with sensitization to the hapten diphenylcyclopropenone (DPC). The DNA for the CDR3 is TGTGCCAGCAGTTTGGTCACATCTGAAGCTTTCTTT. This gives the protein CASSLVTSEAFF.